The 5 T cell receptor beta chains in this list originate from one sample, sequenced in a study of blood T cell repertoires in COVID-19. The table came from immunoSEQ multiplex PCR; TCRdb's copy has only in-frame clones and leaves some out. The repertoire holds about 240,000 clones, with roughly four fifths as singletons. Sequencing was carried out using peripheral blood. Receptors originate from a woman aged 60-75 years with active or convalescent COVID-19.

The CDR3 protein is CASSRSGGIYANTGELFF. The CDR3, as DNA: TGTGCCAGCAGCCGGAGCGGGGGCATATACGCGAACACCGGGGAGCTGTTTTTT. The V call is TRBV7-3, the J call TRBJ2-2; 8 bases align to TRBD2. Unmatched junction bases numbered 11, after V lost 5 bases and J lost 0 bases. The CDR3 is 18 residues long. The germline CDR1 and CDR2 sequences are SGHTA and FQGTGA. Combining the CDR3 with reference TRBV7-3 and TRBJ2-2 gives the whole variable domain GAGVSQTPSNKVTEKGKYVELRCDPISGHTALYWYRQSLGQGPEFLIYFQGTGAADDSGLPNDRFFAVRPEGSVSTLKIQRTERGDSAVYLCASSRSGGIYANTGELFFGEGSRLTVL.

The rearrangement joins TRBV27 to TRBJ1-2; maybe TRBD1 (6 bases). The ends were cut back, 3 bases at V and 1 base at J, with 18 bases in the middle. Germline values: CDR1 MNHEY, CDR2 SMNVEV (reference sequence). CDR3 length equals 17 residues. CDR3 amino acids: CASSLVLQGPFNYGYTF. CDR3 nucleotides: TGTGCCAGCAGTTTGGTCTTACAGGGACCGTTTAACTATGGCTACACCTTC.

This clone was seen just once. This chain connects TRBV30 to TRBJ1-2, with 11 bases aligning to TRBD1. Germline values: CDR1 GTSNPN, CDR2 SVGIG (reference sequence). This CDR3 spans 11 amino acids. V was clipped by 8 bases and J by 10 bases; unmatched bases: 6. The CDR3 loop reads CANRDRGAYTF. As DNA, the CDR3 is TGTGCCAATCGGGACAGGGGGGCCTACACCTTC. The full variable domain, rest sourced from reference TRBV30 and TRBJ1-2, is SQTIHQWPATLVQPVGSPLSLECTVEGTSNPNLYWYRQAAGRGLQLLFYSVGIGQISSEVPQNLSASRPQDRQFILSSKKLLLSDSGFYLCANRDRGAYTFGSGTRLTVV.

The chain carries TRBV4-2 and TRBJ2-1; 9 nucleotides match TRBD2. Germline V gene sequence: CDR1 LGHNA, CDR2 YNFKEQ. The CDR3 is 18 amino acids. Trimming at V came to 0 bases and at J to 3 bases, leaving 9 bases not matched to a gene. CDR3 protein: CASSQDYTGTSFYNEQFF. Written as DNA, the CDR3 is TGTGCCAGCAGCCAAGACTATACCGGGACTAGCTTCTACAATGAGCAGTTCTTC.

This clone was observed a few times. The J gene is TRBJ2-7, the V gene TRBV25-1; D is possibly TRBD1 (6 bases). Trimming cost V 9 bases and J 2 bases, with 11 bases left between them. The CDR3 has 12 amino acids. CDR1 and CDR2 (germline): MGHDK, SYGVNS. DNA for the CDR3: TGTGCCAGTGGGGACAAGCCCTACGAGCAGTACTTC. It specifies CASGDKPYEQYF.